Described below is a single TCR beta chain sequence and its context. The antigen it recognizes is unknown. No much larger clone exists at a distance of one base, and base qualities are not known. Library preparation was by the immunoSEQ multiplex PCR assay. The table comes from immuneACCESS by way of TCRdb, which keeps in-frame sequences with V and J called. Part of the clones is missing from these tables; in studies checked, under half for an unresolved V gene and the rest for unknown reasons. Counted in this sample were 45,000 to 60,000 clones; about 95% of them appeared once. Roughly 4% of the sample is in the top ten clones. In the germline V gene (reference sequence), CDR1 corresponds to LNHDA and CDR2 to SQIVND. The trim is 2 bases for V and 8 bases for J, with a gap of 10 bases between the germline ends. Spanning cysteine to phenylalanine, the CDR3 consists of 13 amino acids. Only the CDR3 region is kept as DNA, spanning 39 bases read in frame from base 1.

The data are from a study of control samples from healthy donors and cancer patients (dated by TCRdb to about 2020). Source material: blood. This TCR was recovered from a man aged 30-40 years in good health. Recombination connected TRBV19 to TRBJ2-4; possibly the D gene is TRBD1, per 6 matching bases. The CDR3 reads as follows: CASSISGADIQYF. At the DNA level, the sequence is TGTGCCAGTAGTATATCAGGGGCGGACATTCAGTACTTC.